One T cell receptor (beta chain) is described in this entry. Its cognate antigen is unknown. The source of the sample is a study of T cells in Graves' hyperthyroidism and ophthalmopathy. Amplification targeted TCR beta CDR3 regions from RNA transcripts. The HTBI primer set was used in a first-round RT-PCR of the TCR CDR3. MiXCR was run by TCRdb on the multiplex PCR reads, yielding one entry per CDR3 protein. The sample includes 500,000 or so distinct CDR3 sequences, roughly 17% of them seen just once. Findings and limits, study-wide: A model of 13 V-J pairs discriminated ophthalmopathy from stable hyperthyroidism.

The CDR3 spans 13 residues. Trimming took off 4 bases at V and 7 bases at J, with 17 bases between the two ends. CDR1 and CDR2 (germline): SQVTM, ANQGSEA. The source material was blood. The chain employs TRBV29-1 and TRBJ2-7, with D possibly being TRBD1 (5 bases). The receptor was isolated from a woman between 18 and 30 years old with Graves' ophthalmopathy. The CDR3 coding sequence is TGCAGCGTTGTAGACAGCCTATTAGGGGAGCAGTACTTC. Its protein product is CSVVDSLLGEQYF.